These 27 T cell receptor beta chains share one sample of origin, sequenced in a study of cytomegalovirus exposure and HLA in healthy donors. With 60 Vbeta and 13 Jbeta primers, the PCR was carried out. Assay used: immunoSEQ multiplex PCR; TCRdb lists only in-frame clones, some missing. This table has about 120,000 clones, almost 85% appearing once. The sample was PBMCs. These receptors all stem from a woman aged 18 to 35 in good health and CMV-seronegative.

The CDR3 sequence is CASSTPTSGNNEQFF. The CDR3, as DNA: TGTGCCAGCAGCACCCCGACTAGCGGGAACAATGAGCAGTTCTTC. This sequence joins TRBV11-2 and TRBJ2-1; 11 nucleotides line up with TRBD2. Unmatched junction bases numbered 5, after V lost 5 bases and J lost 5 bases. Germline lookup yields CDR1 SGHAT and CDR2 FQNNGV. This CDR3 has 15 residues.

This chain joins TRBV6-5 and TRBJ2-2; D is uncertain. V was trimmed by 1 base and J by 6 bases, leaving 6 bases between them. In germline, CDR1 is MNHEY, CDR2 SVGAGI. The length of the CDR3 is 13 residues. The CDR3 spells CASSYLDAGELFF. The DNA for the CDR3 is TGTGCCAGCAGTTACTTAGATGCCGGGGAGCTGTTTTTT.

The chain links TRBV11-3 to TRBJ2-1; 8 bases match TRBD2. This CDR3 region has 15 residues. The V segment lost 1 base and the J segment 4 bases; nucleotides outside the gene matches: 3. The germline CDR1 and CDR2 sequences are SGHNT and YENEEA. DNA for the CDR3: TGTGCCAGCAGCTTAGTCCCTAGCGGGTACAATGAGCAGTTCTTC. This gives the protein CASSLVPSGYNEQFF.

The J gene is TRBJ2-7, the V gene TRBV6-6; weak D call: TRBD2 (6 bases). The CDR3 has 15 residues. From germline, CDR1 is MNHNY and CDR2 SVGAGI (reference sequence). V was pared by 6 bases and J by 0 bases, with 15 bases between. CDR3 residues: CASSPPRGSSYEQYF. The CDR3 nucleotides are TGTGCCAGCAGCCCTCCCCGGGGGAGCTCCTACGAGCAGTACTTC.

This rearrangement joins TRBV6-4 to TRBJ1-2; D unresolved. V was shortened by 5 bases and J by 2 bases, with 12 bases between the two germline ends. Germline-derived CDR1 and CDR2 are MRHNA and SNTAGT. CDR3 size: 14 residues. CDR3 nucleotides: TGTGCCAGCAGTCGAGGTGGAGGGAACTATGGCTACACCTTC. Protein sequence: CASSRGGGNYGYTF.

CDR3 protein: CAISASGGFADTQYF. In DNA, the CDR3 is TGTGCCATCAGTGCTAGCGGGGGATTTGCAGATACGCAGTATTTT. The chain employs TRBV10-3 and TRBJ2-3, with TRBD2 identical over 10 bases. Trimming removed 4 bases from V and 4 bases from J; junction bases left unmatched: 5. This CDR3 spans 15 amino acids. The germline CDR1 and CDR2 sequences are ENHRY and SYGVKD.

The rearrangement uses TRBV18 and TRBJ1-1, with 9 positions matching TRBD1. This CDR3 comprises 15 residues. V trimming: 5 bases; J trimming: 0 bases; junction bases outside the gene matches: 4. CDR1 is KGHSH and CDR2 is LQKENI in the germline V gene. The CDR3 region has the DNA TGTGCCAGCTCAACGGGGACAGGGATGAACACTGAAGCTTTCTTT. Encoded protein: CASSTGTGMNTEAFF. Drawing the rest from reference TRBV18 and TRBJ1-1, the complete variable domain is NAGVMQNPRHLVRRRGQEARLRCSPMKGHSHVYWYRQLPEEGLKFMVYLQKENIIDESGMPKERFSAEFPKEGPSILRIQQVVRGDSAAYFCASSTGTGMNTEAFFGQGTRLTVV.

DNA for the CDR3: TGTGCCAGCAGCACAGGACAGGGGACGTACTATGGCTACACCTTC. It codes for CASSTGQGTYYGYTF. The chain employs TRBV7-2 and TRBJ1-2; TRBD1 matches at 9 bases. Germline values: CDR1 SGHTA, CDR2 FQGNSA. V trimming: 5 bases; J trimming: 3 bases; junction bases outside the gene matches: 7. This CDR3 has 15 residues.

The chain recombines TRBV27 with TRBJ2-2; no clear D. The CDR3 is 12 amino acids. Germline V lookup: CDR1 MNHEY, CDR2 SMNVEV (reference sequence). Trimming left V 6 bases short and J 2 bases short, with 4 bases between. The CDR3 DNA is TGTGCCAGCAGCCTTAACACCGGGGAGCTGTTTTTT. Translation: CASSLNTGELFF.

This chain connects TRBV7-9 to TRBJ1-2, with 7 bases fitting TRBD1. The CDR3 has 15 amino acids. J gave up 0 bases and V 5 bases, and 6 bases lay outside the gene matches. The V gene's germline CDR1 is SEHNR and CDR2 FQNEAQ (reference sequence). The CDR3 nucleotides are TGTGCCAGCAGCCTCGGGGACAGACCTAACTATGGCTACACCTTC. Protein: CASSLGDRPNYGYTF.

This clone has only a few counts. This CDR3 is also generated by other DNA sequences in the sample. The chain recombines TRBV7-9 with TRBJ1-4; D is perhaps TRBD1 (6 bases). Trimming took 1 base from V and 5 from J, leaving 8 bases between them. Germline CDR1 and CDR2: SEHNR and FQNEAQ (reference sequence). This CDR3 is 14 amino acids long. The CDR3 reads CASSLGTGNEKLFF. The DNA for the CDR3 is TGTGCCAGCAGCTTAGGAACAGGGAATGAAAAACTGTTTTTT.

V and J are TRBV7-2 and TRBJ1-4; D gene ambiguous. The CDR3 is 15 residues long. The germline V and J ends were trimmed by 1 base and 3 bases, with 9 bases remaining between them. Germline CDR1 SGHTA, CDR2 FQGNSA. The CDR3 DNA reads TGTGCCAGCAGCTTAGGGCCAGGCCCTAATGAAAAACTGTTTTTT. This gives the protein CASSLGPGPNEKLFF.

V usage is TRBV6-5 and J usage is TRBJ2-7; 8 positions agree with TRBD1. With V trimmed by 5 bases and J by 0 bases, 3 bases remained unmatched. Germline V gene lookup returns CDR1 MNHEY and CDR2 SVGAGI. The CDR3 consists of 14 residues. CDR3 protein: CASSPGQASYEQYF. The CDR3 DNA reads TGTGCCAGCAGTCCGGGACAGGCCTCCTACGAGCAGTACTTC.

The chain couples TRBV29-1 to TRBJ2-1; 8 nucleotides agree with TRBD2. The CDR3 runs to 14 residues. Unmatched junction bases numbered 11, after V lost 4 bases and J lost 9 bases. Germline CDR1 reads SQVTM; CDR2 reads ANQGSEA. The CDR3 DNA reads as TGCAGCGTTGCTTTGCGCGGGAGGATAATTGAGCAGTTCTTC. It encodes CSVALRGRIIEQFF.

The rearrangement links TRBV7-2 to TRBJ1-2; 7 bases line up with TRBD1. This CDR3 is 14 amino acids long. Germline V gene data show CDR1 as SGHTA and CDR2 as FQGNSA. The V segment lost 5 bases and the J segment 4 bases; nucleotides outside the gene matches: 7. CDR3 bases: TGTGCCAGCAGCATAGACGGGACAGTCTATGGCTACACCTTC. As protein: CASSIDGTVYGYTF. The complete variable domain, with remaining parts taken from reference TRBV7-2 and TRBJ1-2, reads GAGVSQSPSNKVTEKGKDVELRCDPISGHTALYWYRQSLGQGLEFLIYFQGNSAPDKSGLPSDRFSAERTGGSVSTLTIQRTQQEDSAVYLCASSIDGTVYGYTFGSGTRLTVV.

CDR3 loop: CASSPRGGGVDIQYF. CDR3 in DNA: TGTGCCAGTAGTCCCCGGGGGGGCGGGGTAGACATTCAGTACTTC. V gene TRBV19 combines with J gene TRBJ2-4; TRBD2 matches 8 bases. Losses at the gene ends were 5 bases for V and 8 bases for J; bases not matched to a gene: 11. Germline CDR1 LNHDA, CDR2 SQIVND (reference sequence). CDR3 length: 15 residues.

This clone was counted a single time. In DNA form, the CDR3 reads TGTGCCAGCAGTGACATCAGGGATGAAGCTTTCTTT. Amino acids: CASSDIRDEAFF. This chain connects TRBV7-9 to TRBJ1-1; D might be TRBD1 (5 bases). This CDR3 is 12 amino acids long. Trimming removed 6 bases at V and 7 bases at J, with 12 bases between. Germline CDR1 and CDR2: SEHNR and FQNEAQ (reference sequence).

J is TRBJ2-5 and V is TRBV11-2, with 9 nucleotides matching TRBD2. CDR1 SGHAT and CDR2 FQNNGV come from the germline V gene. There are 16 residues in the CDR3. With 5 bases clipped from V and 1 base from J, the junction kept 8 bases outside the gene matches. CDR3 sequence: CASSPGTRGGQETQYF. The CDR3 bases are TGTGCCAGCAGCCCCGGAACGCGGGGGGGCCAAGAGACCCAGTACTTC. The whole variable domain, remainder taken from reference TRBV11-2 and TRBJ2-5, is EAGVAQSPRYKIIEKRQSVAFWCNPISGHATLYWYQQILGQGPKLLIQFQNNGVVDDSQLPKDRFSAERLKGVDSTLKIQPAKLEDSAVYLCASSPGTRGGQETQYFGPGTRLLVL.

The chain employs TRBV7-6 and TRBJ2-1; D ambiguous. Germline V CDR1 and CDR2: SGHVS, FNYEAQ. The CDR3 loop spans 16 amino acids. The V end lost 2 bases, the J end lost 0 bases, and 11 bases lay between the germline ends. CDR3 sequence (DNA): TGTGCCAGCAGCTTACTACACCCTAGCTCCTACAATGAGCAGTTCTTC. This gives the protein CASSLLHPSSYNEQFF.

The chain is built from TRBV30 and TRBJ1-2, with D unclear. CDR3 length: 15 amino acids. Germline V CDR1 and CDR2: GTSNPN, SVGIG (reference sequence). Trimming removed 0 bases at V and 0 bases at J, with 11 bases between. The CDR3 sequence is CAWSVQKASNYGYTF. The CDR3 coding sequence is TGTGCCTGGAGTGTACAGAAAGCTTCTAACTATGGCTACACCTTC. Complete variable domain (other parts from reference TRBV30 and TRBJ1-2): SQTIHQWPATLVQPVGSPLSLECTVEGTSNPNLYWYRQAAGRGLQLLFYSVGIGQISSEVPQNLSASRPQDRQFILSSKKLLLSDSGFYLCAWSVQKASNYGYTFGSGTRLTVV.

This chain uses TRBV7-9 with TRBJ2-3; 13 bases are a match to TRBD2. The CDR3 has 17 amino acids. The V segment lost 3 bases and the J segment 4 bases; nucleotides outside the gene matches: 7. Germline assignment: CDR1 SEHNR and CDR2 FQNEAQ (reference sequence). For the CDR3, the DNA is TGTGCCAGCAGCTTGGGACTAGCGGGATCTGGCCCAGATACGCAGTATTTT. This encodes CASSLGLAGSGPDTQYF. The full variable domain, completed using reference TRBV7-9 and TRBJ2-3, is DTGVSQNPRHKITKRGQNVTFRCDPISEHNRLYWYRQTLGQGPEFLTYFQNEAQLEKSRLLSDRFSAERPKGSFSTLEIQRTEQGDSAMYLCASSLGLAGSGPDTQYFGPGTRLTVL.

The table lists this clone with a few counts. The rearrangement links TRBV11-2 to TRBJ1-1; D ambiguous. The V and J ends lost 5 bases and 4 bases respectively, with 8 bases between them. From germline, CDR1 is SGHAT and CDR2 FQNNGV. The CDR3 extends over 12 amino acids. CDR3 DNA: TGTGCCAGCAGCCGAGGTTCCACTGAAGCTTTCTTT. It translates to CASSRGSTEAFF. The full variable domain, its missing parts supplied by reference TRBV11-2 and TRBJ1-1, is EAGVAQSPRYKIIEKRQSVAFWCNPISGHATLYWYQQILGQGPKLLIQFQNNGVVDDSQLPKDRFSAERLKGVDSTLKIQPAKLEDSAVYLCASSRGSTEAFFGQGTRLTVV.

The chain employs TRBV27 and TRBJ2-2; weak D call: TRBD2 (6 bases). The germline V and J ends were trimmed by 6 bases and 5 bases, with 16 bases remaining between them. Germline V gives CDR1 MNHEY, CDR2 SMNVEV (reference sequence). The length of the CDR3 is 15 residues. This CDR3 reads CASRGARSGTGELFF. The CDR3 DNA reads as TGTGCCAGCAGGGGAGCTAGGAGCGGGACCGGGGAGCTGTTTTTT.

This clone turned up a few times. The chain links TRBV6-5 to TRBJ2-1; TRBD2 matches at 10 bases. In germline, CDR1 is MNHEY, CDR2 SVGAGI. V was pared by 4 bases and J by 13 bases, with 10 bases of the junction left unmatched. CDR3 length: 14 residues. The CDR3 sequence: CASSSTWTSGTQFF. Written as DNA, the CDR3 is TGTGCCAGCAGTTCTACCTGGACTAGCGGAACTCAGTTCTTC.

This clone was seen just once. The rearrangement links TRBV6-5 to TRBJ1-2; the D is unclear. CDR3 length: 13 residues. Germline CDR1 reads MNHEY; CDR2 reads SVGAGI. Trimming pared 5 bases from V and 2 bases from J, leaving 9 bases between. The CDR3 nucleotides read TGTGCCAGCAGTCCTCACCTAAACTATGGCTACACCTTC. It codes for CASSPHLNYGYTF.

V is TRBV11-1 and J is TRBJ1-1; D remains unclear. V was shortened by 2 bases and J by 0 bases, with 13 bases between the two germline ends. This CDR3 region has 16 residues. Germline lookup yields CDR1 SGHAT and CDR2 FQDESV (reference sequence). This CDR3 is CASSLHDTFMNTEAFF. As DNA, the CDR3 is TGTGCCAGCAGCTTACATGACACGTTTATGAACACTGAAGCTTTCTTT.

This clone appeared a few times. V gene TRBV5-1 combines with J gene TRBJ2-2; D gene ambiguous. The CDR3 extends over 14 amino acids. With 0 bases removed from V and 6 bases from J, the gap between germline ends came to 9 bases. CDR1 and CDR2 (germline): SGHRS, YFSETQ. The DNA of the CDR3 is TGCGCCAGCAGCTTGGCCTCGTCGGCCGGGGAGCTGTTTTTT. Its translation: CASSLASSAGELFF.